One and the same sample provided the 3 T cell receptor beta chains below, sequenced in a study of T cell responses to AZD1222 COVID-19 vaccine. This table comes from immunoSEQ multiplex PCR, and its TCRdb copy is limited to in-frame clones, with some not included. This sample carries 130,000 to 150,000 clones, about 92% of them seen once, and the ten largest clones take under 2%. The specimen was peripheral blood, collected on day 0 of AZD1222 vaccination. The receptors were gathered from an adult in good health.

V usage is TRBV2 and J usage is TRBJ2-5; D unresolved. The CDR3 covers 13 residues. Germline CDR1 and CDR2: SNHLY and FYNNEI. V lost 7 bases and J 1 base, leaving 10 bases between the germline ends. The CDR3 is CASKGSAQETQYF. The CDR3 DNA sequence: TGTGCCAGCAAAGGCTCAGCCCAAGAGACCCAGTACTTC. The variable domain in full, completed from reference TRBV2 and TRBJ2-5, reads EPEVTQTPSHQVTQMGQEVILRCVPISNHLYFYWYRQILGQKVEFLVSFYNNEISEKSEIFDDQFSVERPDGSNFTLKIRSTKLEDSAMYFCASKGSAQETQYFGPGTRLLVL.

The rearrangement links TRBV7-3 to TRBJ1-6, with TRBD1 as a possible D gene (5 bases). The CDR3 has 15 amino acids. V was clipped by 5 bases and J by 6 bases, with 14 bases between them. Germline values: CDR1 SGHTA, CDR2 FQGTGA. The CDR3 here is CASSPDGGTNSPLHF. The CDR3 bases are TGTGCCAGCAGCCCCGACGGGGGGACTAATTCACCCCTCCACTTT.

The V and J genes are TRBV7-9 and TRBJ2-1; possible D gene TRBD2, 6 bases. V was trimmed by 5 bases and J by 8 bases, leaving 10 bases between them. The CDR3 extends over 12 amino acids. Germline CDR1 is SEHNR and CDR2 is FQNEAQ (reference sequence). CDR3 region: CASSPLAYEQFF. The CDR3 DNA follows: TGTGCCAGCAGCCCACTAGCTTATGAGCAGTTCTTC.